This T cell receptor beta chain was captured in a study of blood T cell repertoires in COVID-19. Study as a whole: PBMCs, B-cell-depleted T cells, or T cells provided the cDNA or gDNA that made up the material.

Source study methods: Amplifying reference gene primers gave estimates of nucleated cell counts. This table comes from immunoSEQ multiplex PCR, and its TCRdb copy is limited to in-frame clones, with some not included. V and J calls and clone size come straight from that table; D and trimming were deduced from the DNA. The sample shows 150,000 to 200,000 clones, about 86% of them seen only once. The V end lost 0 bases, the J end lost 3 bases, and 15 bases lay between the germline ends. This CDR3 contains 17 residues. In germline, CDR1 is LGHNA, CDR2 YNFKEQ. The receptor comes from a woman older than 75 with acute or convalescent COVID-19. The sample comprised peripheral blood. V gene TRBV4-2 combines with J gene TRBJ2-1, with D maybe TRBD2 (6 bases). This CDR3 reads CASSQDNGGGNYNEQFF. The CDR3 DNA follows: TGTGCCAGCAGCCAAGATAATGGCGGAGGGAACTACAATGAGCAGTTCTTC.